The T cell receptor (beta chain) described here comes from a study of blood T cell repertoires in COVID-19. Study-wide context: Sites across the United States, Italy and Spain contributed samples from acute and convalescent COVID-19. T cells, B-cell-depleted T cells, or PBMCs provided the cDNA or gDNA that served as material.

Trimming took 8 bases from V and 0 from J, leaving 5 bases between them. The length of the CDR3 is 12 residues. Source study methods: Reference gene primer amplification gave nucleated cell count estimates. Profiled with immunoSEQ multiplex PCR; TCRdb holds only in-frame clones, not every one. V, J and clone size are taken as reported in that table, and D and trimming were inferred from the DNA itself. The repertoire holds roughly 120,000 clones, with approximately 82% as singletons. What was sequenced was peripheral blood. The V and J genes are TRBV12-3 or TRBV12-4 and TRBJ1-3; D not certain. The source of this sequence is a man under 40 with acute or convalescent COVID-19. The CDR3 here is CASEDSGNTIYF. The CDR3 coding sequence is TGTGCCAGCGAGGACTCTGGAAACACCATATATTTT.